The clone carrying this T cell receptor (beta chain) was found a few times. Its antigen is as yet unknown. TCRdb re-analysed the reads in MiXCR, keeping a single row per CDR3 protein. Of 700,000 to 850,000 distinct CDR3 sequences listed, 32% are singletons. The sample originates from a study of T cell repertoires in cytomegalovirus infection. Overall study context: Indicated by public TCR beta signatures were CMV infection and matching HLA type.

The CDR3 is 13 amino acids. Trimming shortened V by 5 bases and J by 1 base, and 8 bases separated the two germline ends. Germline CDR1 reads LNHNV; CDR2 reads YYDKDF (reference sequence). The receptor was isolated from a human donor in good health (CMV status not recorded). Some clones in this sample may be carry-over from other donors' samples. Sequenced material: cultured CD8+ T cells from PBMCs, taken from culture after CMV antigen stimulation. The chain has TRBV15 and TRBJ1-1; weak D call: TRBD1 (5 bases). In DNA, the CDR3 is TGTGCCACCAGCCCCGGGGGGAACACTGAAGCTTTCTTT. This translates into CATSPGGNTEAFF.